The clone carrying this TCR beta chain has more than one count but fewer than ten. Its antigen is unknown. This CDR3 has 11 amino acids. From germline, CDR1 is DFQATT and CDR2 SNEGSKA (reference sequence). TCR beta VDJ and CDR3 profiling used genomic DNA as template. Via MiXCR, TCRdb re-called the reads, giving one row per CDR3 protein. The table lists just over 150,000 distinct CDR3 sequences, more than 40% of them singletons. The data were taken from a study of CD8+CD57+ T cells in acquired aplastic anemia. Study summary: The sorted CD4+ and CD8+ cells yielded an average approximately 3.2 ug of DNA.

The authors sequenced patients whose flow cytometry had shown CD8+CD57+ cell expansion. The patients, all of them, had severe acquired aplastic anemia. Study conclusions and caveats: Around 30 was the count of CD8+ CDR3 sequences that patients shared with controls. CD8+ Simpson's diversity showed no significant patient-control difference.

The sequenced sample consisted of sorted CD4+, CD8+, or CD8+CD57+ T cells (not recorded which) from PBMCs. This TCR came from a human donor with aplastic anemia. The chain recombines TRBV20-1 with TRBJ1-2, with D possibly matching TRBD1 (5 bases). CDR3 nucleotide sequence: TGCATCTTTGACAGCGTTCATGGCTACACCTTC. It yields the protein CIFDSVHGYTF.